The T cell receptor delta chain described here comes from a study of γδ T cells in repeated Plasmodium falciparum infection. About the study: Timepoints: baseline, immediately before selected infections, and 21 days after every infection. Study results and caveats: Repeated controlled infections reportedly drove waves of new clonotype selection in Vdelta2-negative, mostly Vdelta1+, gammadelta repertoires. Vdelta2-negative gammadelta repertoires appeared less diverse and less shared in Malian than Australian children.

The CDR3 runs to 22 residues. Germline-derived CDR1 and CDR2 are TSWWSYY and QGS. Flow sorting of PBMC yielded separate Vgamma9/Vdelta2+ and Vdelta2-negative gammadelta T cell populations for bulk repertoire analysis. For this clone: The antigen is unknown. A read error may explain this, as a much larger clone is one base away.

TRG and TRD sequences were obtained from every sorted gammadelta sample. TCRdb reanalysed the multiplex PCR reads via CATT. The table has 40,000 to 55,000 delta-chain clones, approximately 2% seen once. The receptor comes from a pool of human donors (malaria-infected and uninfected, not separated). Material: gamma-delta T cells from blood. This chain uses TRDV1 with TRDJ2, with 7 nucleotides matching TRDD3. Germline matching of the DNA provided the J gene here, since TCRdb leaves it blank. The CDR3 DNA is TGTGCTCTTGGGGAACCCATTCGAACACCATGGGGGAGGTTTGCTTTGACAGCACGACTCTTCTTT. Protein sequence: CALGEPIRTPWGRFALTARLFF.